The 19 T cell receptor beta chains below all came from one sample that was sequenced in a study of blood T cell dynamics during melanoma immunotherapy. The sample's time point: week 3, after first cycle of checkpoint inhibitor. The assay was immunoSEQ multiplex PCR, and TCRdb's table has in-frame clones only and misses some. The sample carries 15,000 to 20,000 clones, about 94% recorded once. The sequencing used effector memory CD8+ T cells from blood, collected from a patient treated with checkpoint blockade. The receptors derive from a human donor with melanoma.

The chain has TRBV2 and TRBJ2-1; D is perhaps TRBD1 (6 bases). The ends were cut back, 6 bases at V and 6 bases at J, with 18 bases in the middle. The CDR3 is 15 amino acids. The germline gives CDR1 SNHLY, CDR2 FYNNEI. In DNA form, the CDR3 reads TGTGCCAGCAGGAGATTAGGACAGCTTATCAATGAGCAGTTCTTC. This translates into CASRRLGQLINEQFF.

The chain uses TRBV7-8 and TRBJ1-1; D remains ambiguous. With 3 bases removed from V and 0 bases from J, the gap between germline ends came to 5 bases. The CDR3 loop spans 13 amino acids. Germline assignment: CDR1 SGHVS and CDR2 FQNEAQ. The chain's CDR3 is CASSFPMNTEAFF. CDR3 DNA sequence: TGTGCCAGCAGCTTCCCCATGAACACTGAAGCTTTCTTT. The full variable domain, completed using reference TRBV7-8 and TRBJ1-1, is GAGVSQSPRYKVAKRGQDVALRCDPISGHVSLFWYQQALGQGPEFLTYFQNEAQLDKSGLPSDRFFAERPEGSVSTLKIQRTQQEDSAVYLCASSFPMNTEAFFGQGTRLTVV.

The chain joins TRBV5-1 to TRBJ2-2; the match to TRBD2 covers 14 bases. Germline lookup yields CDR1 SGHRS and CDR2 YFSETQ. J was trimmed by 1 base and V by 0 bases; bases with no gene match: 14. This CDR3 region has 22 residues. The CDR3 nucleotides read TGCGCCAGCAGCTTGGCCTCGAGGGAGACTAGCGGGAGGGCCGGGAACACCGGGGAGCTGTTTTTT. Protein product: CASSLASRETSGRAGNTGELFF.

The chain carries TRBV28 and TRBJ1-5; D ambiguous. Trimming shortened V by 3 bases and J by 3 bases, and 12 bases separated the two germline ends. Germline values: CDR1 MDHEN, CDR2 SYDVKM. This CDR3 is 15 amino acids long. This CDR3 reads CASSFTIGYNQPQHF. CDR3 DNA sequence: TGTGCCAGCAGTTTTACGATAGGCTACAATCAGCCCCAGCATTTT.

V and J are TRBV15 and TRBJ2-1; 11 bases are shared with TRBD2. The CDR3 runs to 16 residues. J lost 5 bases, V lost 1 base, and 4 bases had no gene match. Germline V gene sequence: CDR1 LNHNV, CDR2 YYDKDF (reference sequence). This CDR3 reads CATSRGLAGTNNEQFF. The CDR3 coding sequence is TGTGCCACCAGCAGAGGACTAGCGGGAACTAACAATGAGCAGTTCTTC.

This sequence joins TRBV13 and TRBJ2-2, with a tentative D call TRBD1 (5 bases). This CDR3 region has 14 residues. Germline values: CDR1 PRHDT, CDR2 FYEKMQ (reference sequence). V was pared by 5 bases and J by 1 base, with 8 bases between. Written as DNA, the CDR3 is TGTGCCAGCAGCCCAGACAGGAACACCGGGGAGCTGTTTTTT. This encodes CASSPDRNTGELFF. The full variable domain, its missing parts supplied by reference TRBV13 and TRBJ2-2, is AAGVIQSPRHLIKEKRETATLKCYPIPRHDTVYWYQQGPGQDPQFLISFYEKMQSDKGSIPDRFSAQQFSDYHSELNMSSLELGDSALYFCASSPDRNTGELFFGEGSRLTVL.

This chain's CDR3 is CASSPYPNEQYF. The CDR3 DNA reads as TGTGCCAGCAGCCCATATCCGAACGAGCAGTACTTC. The V gene is TRBV7-2, the J gene TRBJ2-7; no definite D call. Germline V gives CDR1 SGHTA, CDR2 FQGNSA. V was shortened by 5 bases and J by 5 bases, with 10 bases between the two germline ends. The CDR3 is made up of 12 amino acids.

The chain links TRBV6-5 to TRBJ2-1, with 10 positions matching TRBD2. The CDR3 extends over 16 amino acids. Unmatched junction bases numbered 2, after V lost 2 bases and J lost 1 base. Germline V lookup: CDR1 MNHEY, CDR2 SVGAGI. The CDR3 DNA reads as TGTGCCAGCAGTTACACTAGCGGGATTTCCTACAATGAGCAGTTCTTC. The encoded protein is CASSYTSGISYNEQFF.

The chain links TRBV11-1 to TRBJ1-1; D perhaps matches TRBD1 (5 bases). The germline gives CDR1 SGHAT, CDR2 FQDESV (reference sequence). With 2 bases removed from V and 2 bases from J, the gap between germline ends came to 9 bases. This CDR3 comprises 14 residues. The CDR3 DNA reads as TGTGCCAGCAGCTTATACGGGGGAAACACTGAAGCTTTCTTT. This sequence encodes CASSLYGGNTEAFF.

The chain employs TRBV9 and TRBJ2-5; 8 nucleotides align to TRBD1. The closer fit of TRBJ2-7 to the DNA end suggests the J call may be wrong. Germline V lookup: CDR1 SGDLS, CDR2 YYNGEE. This CDR3 region has 13 residues. CDR3 sequence (DNA): TGTGCCAGCAGCGGCGGACAGGGCCACGAGCAGTACTTC. Protein sequence: CASSGGQGHEQYF.

The chain employs TRBV5-4 and TRBJ2-5; 7 bases align to TRBD2. In germline, CDR1 is SGHNT, CDR2 YYREEE (reference sequence). After removal of 0 bases from V and 2 bases from J, the junction contained 10 bases not matched to a gene. CDR3 size: 17 residues. The CDR3 sequence is CASSLGPGLAVQETQYF. The CDR3 DNA follows: TGTGCCAGCAGCTTGGGGCCGGGCCTAGCGGTACAAGAGACCCAGTACTTC.

J is TRBJ2-3 and V is TRBV9; 9 bases line up with TRBD2. Germline V CDR1 and CDR2: SGDLS, YYNGEE. V was pared by 3 bases and J by 4 bases, with 3 bases of the junction left unmatched. There are 14 residues in the CDR3. CDR3 DNA: TGTGCCAGCAGCGGTATAGCGGGAGCAGATACGCAGTATTTT. This translates into CASSGIAGADTQYF.

The chain employs TRBV4-1 and TRBJ2-2; maybe TRBD2 (5 bases). Germline lookup yields CDR1 MGHRA and CDR2 YSYEKL. V was pared by 1 base and J by 6 bases, with 9 bases between. The length of the CDR3 is 14 residues. The CDR3 is CASSQVGVPGELFF. The CDR3 bases are TGCGCCAGCAGCCAAGTGGGAGTACCCGGGGAGCTGTTTTTT.

This clone was counted once. The rearrangement uses TRBV6-4 and TRBJ2-1; D is undetermined. Germline-derived CDR1 and CDR2 are MRHNA and SNTAGT. The V end was cut by 2 bases, the J end by 4 bases, with 12 bases between. The CDR3 covers 15 residues. The CDR3 DNA is TGTGCCAGCAGTGACCTCCCTGGCGTTTACAATGAGCAGTTCTTC. It yields the protein CASSDLPGVYNEQFF.

The V and J genes are TRBV27 and TRBJ2-5, with 8 bases identical to TRBD1. Germline-derived CDR1 and CDR2 are MNHEY and SMNVEV (reference sequence). CDR3 length equals 13 residues. The V and J ends lost 3 bases and 11 bases, in that order; junction bases with no gene match: 8. The CDR3 coding sequence is TGTGCCAGCAGTTTGGTGGACAGGGTAGAGCAGTACTTC. Translated: CASSLVDRVEQYF.

The chain couples TRBV11-2 to TRBJ2-1; D unclear. Germline values: CDR1 SGHAT, CDR2 FQNNGV. The CDR3 contains 16 residues. V was clipped by 0 bases and J by 1 base, with 10 bases between them. This CDR3 is CASSLEIQESYNEQFF. The DNA of the CDR3 is TGTGCCAGCAGCTTAGAGATCCAGGAATCCTACAATGAGCAGTTCTTC.

The chain links TRBV7-9 to TRBJ2-3; 7 nucleotides line up with TRBD2. Trimming removed 8 bases from V and 3 bases from J; junction bases left unmatched: 8. The CDR3 contains 14 residues. Germline V gene sequence: CDR1 SEHNR, CDR2 FQNEAQ (reference sequence). CDR3 coding DNA: TGTGCCAGCCGAAGCGGGGTGAGGACAGATACGCAGTATTTT. Translated: CASRSGVRTDTQYF.

V gene TRBV7-9 combines with J gene TRBJ2-5, with 10 bases that match TRBD2. The CDR3 totals 16 residues. Per germline, CDR1 SEHNR and CDR2 FQNEAQ (reference sequence). The trim removed 1 base at V and 3 bases at J, leaving 5 bases unmatched. CDR3 region: CASSLVGLAGEETQYF. The CDR3 DNA reads as TGTGCCAGCAGCTTAGTGGGGCTAGCGGGAGAAGAGACCCAGTACTTC.

The chain links TRBV11-2 to TRBJ2-1; TRBD2 aligns across 8 bases. The trim removed 3 bases at V and 4 bases at J, leaving 8 bases unmatched. CDR3 length: 16 amino acids. Per germline, CDR1 SGHAT and CDR2 FQNNGV. The CDR3, as DNA: TGTGCCAGCAGCTTGGTCACGGGACTAGTATACAATGAGCAGTTCTTC. Protein: CASSLVTGLVYNEQFF.